Listed below are T cell receptor beta chains from one sample, sequenced in a study of post-analysis software for immune sequencing data. TCRdb independently ran MiXCR on the PCR reads; one entry per CDR3 protein. The sample consists of hundreds of thousands of distinct CDR3 sequences, 25% to 30% of them appearing once. Sequences were obtained from blood. The receptor source for this set is a girl aged 10 to 17 with multiple sclerosis. Both conserved end residues are part of each CDR3. The D gene is left open where the match is weak. Not all rows give a size; the values are once, few, many and, for expanded clones, a class.

>TRBJ1-4|few|-|TRBV7-2
TGTGCCAGCAGCTTAGTTCAGATCGGGCCTAGGGAAAAACTGTTTTTT
CASSLVQIGPREKLFF
>TRBJ1-1|-|-|TRBV12-3/TRBV12-4
TGTGCCAGCAGTTTTAGGTGGTCTGAAGCTTTCTTT
CASSFRWSEAFF
>TRBJ2-5|-|-|TRBV7-2
TGTGCCAGCAGCCGTCCGGGACGGGGCCAAGAGACCCAGTACTTC
CASSRPGRGQETQYF
>TRBJ2-1|-|TRBD2|TRBV3-1
TGTGCCAGCAGCCCCGGACTAGCGGGAGGTTTACGGGTTGGGCAGTTCTTC
CASSPGLAGGLRVGQFF
>TRBJ1-1|-|TRBD1|TRBV15
TGTGCCACCAGCAGAGAGGGACAGGAAGCTTTCTTT
CATSREGQEAFF
>TRBJ2-1|-|-|TRBV19
TGTGCCAGTAGTGGAGTCTTGGGGTCTTGGTTCTTC
CASSGVLGSWFF
>TRBJ2-5|-|-|TRBV3-1
TGTGCCAGCAGCCAAATCCCAGAGGGCCCGAAAGAGACCCAGTACTTC
CASSQIPEGPKETQYF
>TRBJ2-1|-|-|TRBV6-1
TGTGCCAGCACGTCTGCGGGGGCAGACCTTACCCAAGAGACCCAGTTCTTC
CASTSAGADLTQETQFF
>TRBJ1-1|-|TRBD1|TRBV7-9
TGTGCCAGCAGCGGAACGGGACAGAGTAACACTGAAGCTTTCTTT
CASSGTGQSNTEAFF
>TRBJ2-1|-|TRBD2|TRBV7-2
TGTGCCAGCAGCCCTGGGACTAGCGGGCTGTTAGCCTACGAGCAGTTCTTC
CASSPGTSGLLAYEQFF
>TRBJ2-7|many|TRBD1|TRBV29-1
TGCAGCGTGTGGACAGGGGTATCCTACGAGCAGTACTTC
CSVWTGVSYEQYF
>TRBJ2-3|few|-|TRBV6-2/TRBV6-3
TGTGCCAGCAGCCCGTGGCCGGAGAGAGAAGATACGCAGTATTTT
CASSPWPEREDTQYF
>TRBJ2-2|few|-|TRBV10-2
TGCGCCAGCAGTGGGGACCCAAACACCGGGGAGCTGTTTTTT
CASSGDPNTGELFF
>TRBJ1-1|few|-|TRBV4-2
TGTGCCAGCAGCCAAGATGAAGCAGGGCCCCTTGAAGCTTTCTTT
CASSQDEAGPLEAFF
>TRBJ2-5|-|TRBD2|TRBV5-1
TGCGCCAGCAGCTTGGCCGATGGGGCGGGAGAGGAGACCCAGTACTTC
CASSLADGAGEETQYF
>TRBJ2-7|few|TRBD2|TRBV20-1
TGCAGTGCTAGGAGAGCGGGAGCCTACGAGCAGTACTTC
CSARRAGAYEQYF
>TRBJ2-5|-|TRBD1|TRBV11-2
TGTGCCAGCAGCTTAGATCGCGCAGGGGGCTTCTACAATAAGCAGTACTTC
CASSLDRAGGFYNKQYF
>TRBJ2-1|-|TRBD1|TRBV10-3
TGTGCCATCAGTGAGACCGGGGACAGGGCAGGAGATGAGCAGTTCTTC
CAISETGDRAGDEQFF